This T cell receptor (beta chain) was retrieved from a study of shared T cell receptors in the human thymus. Some clones are missing from TCRdb's copy, which holds only in-frame ones; the method was immunoSEQ multiplex PCR. In the table there are about 660,000 clones, approximately 87% of which are singletons. These data are also associated with another study on human thymus T cells.

This TCR derives from a boy in the first two years of life with a congenital heart defect. Sequenced material: thymocytes.

The CDR3 nucleotides read TGTGCCAGCAGGGAGGGGGCGGGAGGAGGGTACGAGCAGTACTTC. This translates into CASREGAGGGYEQYF. The V call is TRBV5-5, the J call TRBJ2-7; D perhaps matches TRBD2 (8 bases). V shed 5 bases and J shed 4 bases, with 19 bases lying between them. Germline V gives CDR1 SGHKS, CDR2 YYEKEE (reference sequence). The CDR3 has 15 residues. The entire variable domain, with the rest obtained from reference TRBV5-5 and TRBJ2-7, is as follows: DAGVTQSPTHLIKTRGQQVTLRCSPISGHKSVSWYQQVLGQGPQFIFQYYEKEERGRGNFPDRFSARQFPNYSSELNVNALLLGDSALYLCASREGAGGGYEQYFGPGTRLTVT.